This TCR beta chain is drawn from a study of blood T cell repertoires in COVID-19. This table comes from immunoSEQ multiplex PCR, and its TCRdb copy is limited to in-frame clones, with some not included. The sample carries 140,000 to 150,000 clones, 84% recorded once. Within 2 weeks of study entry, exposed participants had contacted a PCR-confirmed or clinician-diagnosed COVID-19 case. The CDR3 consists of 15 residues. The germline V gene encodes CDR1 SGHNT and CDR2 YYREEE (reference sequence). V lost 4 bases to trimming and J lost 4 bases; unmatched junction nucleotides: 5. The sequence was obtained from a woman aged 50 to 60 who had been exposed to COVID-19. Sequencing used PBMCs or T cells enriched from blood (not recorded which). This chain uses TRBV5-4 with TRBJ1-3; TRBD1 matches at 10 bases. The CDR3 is CASSLDRGKGNTIYF. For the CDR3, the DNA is TGTGCCAGCAGCCTGGACAGGGGGAAAGGAAACACCATATATTTT. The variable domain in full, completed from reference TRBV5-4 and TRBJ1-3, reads ETGVTQSPTHLIKTRGQQVTLRCSSQSGHNTVSWYQQALGQGPQFIFQYYREEENGRGNFPPRFSGLQFPNYSSELNVNALELDDSALYLCASSLDRGKGNTIYFGEGSWLTVV.